Here is one T cell receptor beta chain with its context. Its antigen is still unknown. The data were taken from a study of T cell responses to AZD1222 COVID-19 vaccine. This table comes from immunoSEQ multiplex PCR, and its TCRdb copy is limited to in-frame clones, with some not included. Counted here are about 96,000 clones, about 90% occurring once; the ten biggest clones make up around 5.5%. V was pared by 5 bases and J by 5 bases, with 5 bases of the junction left unmatched. The CDR3 is 14 amino acids. The germline V gene encodes CDR1 MNHEY and CDR2 SVGAGI. General observations from the study: Nearly half of spike-specific TCRs reportedly target variant regions that are unmutated in the B.1.351 and B.1.1.7 variants.

The receptor comes from an adult in good health. The J gene is TRBJ1-1, the V gene TRBV6-5, with 10 bases lining up with TRBD1. The specimen was peripheral blood, collected on day 0 of MenACWY control vaccination. The CDR3 here is CASSTGQGGTEAFF. The CDR3, as DNA: TGTGCCAGCAGTACTGGACAGGGGGGTACTGAAGCTTTCTTT.